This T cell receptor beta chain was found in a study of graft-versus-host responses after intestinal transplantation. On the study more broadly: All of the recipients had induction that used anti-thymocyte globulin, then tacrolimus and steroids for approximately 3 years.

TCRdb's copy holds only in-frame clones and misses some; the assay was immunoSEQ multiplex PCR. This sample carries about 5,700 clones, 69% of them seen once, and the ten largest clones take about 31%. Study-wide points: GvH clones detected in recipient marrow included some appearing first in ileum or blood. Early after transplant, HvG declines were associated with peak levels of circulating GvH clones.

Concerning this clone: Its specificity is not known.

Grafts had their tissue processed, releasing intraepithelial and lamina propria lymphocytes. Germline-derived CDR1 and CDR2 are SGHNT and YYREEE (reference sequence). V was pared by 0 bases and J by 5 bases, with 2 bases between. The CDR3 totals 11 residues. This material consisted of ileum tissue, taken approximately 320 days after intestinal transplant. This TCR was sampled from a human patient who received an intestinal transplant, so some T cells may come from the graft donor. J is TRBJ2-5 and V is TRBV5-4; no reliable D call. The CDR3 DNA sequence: TGTGCCAGCAGCTTGGATGAGACCCAGTACTTC. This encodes CASSLDETQYF.